This entry is about one T cell receptor beta chain. Antigen: not known. CD4+CD25+CD127- Tregs, CD4+CD25- non-Tregs, CD4 and CD8 cells were sorted. The V gene's germline CDR1 is SGHVS and CDR2 FQNEAQ. Deletions cut 3 bases from V and 3 bases from J, with 11 bases between. CDR3 length: 14 amino acids. This sample was taken from a study of Tregs in tolerant kidney transplant recipients. Study conclusions and caveats: Findings come from small patient numbers and require larger validation. This study did not directly address biological reproducibility. Activated donor B cell expansion appeared to reveal the most relevant donor-specific TCRbeta repertoire.

The table came from immunoSEQ multiplex PCR; TCRdb's copy has only in-frame clones and leaves some out. The sample holds some 250,000 clones, 84% seen once. The chain carries TRBV7-8 and TRBJ1-1; D perhaps matches TRBD1 (6 bases). This receptor was identified in a human donor in good health. The sample comprised CD4+ T cells from blood. The CDR3 loop reads CASSFGGGDTEAFF. In nucleotides, the CDR3 is TGTGCCAGCAGCTTTGGGGGCGGTGACACTGAAGCTTTCTTT.